Shown below are 6 T cell receptor beta chains from a single sample sequenced in a study of T-cell memory formation after mild COVID-19 (dated by TCRdb to the early 2020s). To prepare the library, 5' RACE was applied. Sequencing took place on an Illumina NovaSeq 6000. TCRdb took the public reads, trimmed them with fastp at Q25, ran MiXCR for clone calling and kept in-frame beta chains. Each record represents a unique CDR3 protein, reported with the most common genes and DNA among its rows. The sample table records a few hundred thousand distinct CDR3 sequences; around 21% of these occur just once. The ten biggest clones cover 9.5% to 15% of the sample. The specimen sequenced was PBMCs or a T cell subset sorted from them (not recorded which). The receptors were gathered from an adult woman who had mild COVID-19 (a few samples of this study predate the infection). The sample titles of this study are shuffled in the database, so cell type and time point are left out; the donor was told from shared clones.

This clonotype was seen only a few times. The V gene is TRBV10-3, the J gene TRBJ1-6; 12 nucleotides match TRBD1. The CDR3 consists of 17 residues. From germline, CDR1 is ENHRY and CDR2 SYGVKD. Trimming at V came to 10 bases and at J to 0 bases, leaving 7 bases not matched to a gene. CDR3 sequence: CASSRDRGHSYNSPLHF. In DNA, the CDR3 is TGTGCCAGCAGCCGGGACAGGGGGCACTCCTATAATTCACCCCTCCACTTT.

Concerning this clonotype: Mismatch with germline at one junction end may stem from a read error. The genes are TRBV25-1 and TRBJ2-5, with D tentatively TRBD2 (6 bases). The CDR3 runs to 14 residues. Germline values: CDR1 MGHDK, CDR2 SYGVNS. The CDR3 coding sequence is TGTGCCAGCCGTGAGGGAGGCATCCAAGAGACCCAGTACTTC. Translating gives CASREGGIQETQYF. The full variable domain, its missing parts supplied by reference TRBV25-1 and TRBJ2-5, is EADIYQTPRYLVIGTGKKITLECSQTMGHDKMYWYQQDPGMELHLIHYSYGVNSTEKGDLSSESTVSRIRTEHFPLTLESARPSHTSQYLCASREGGIQETQYFGPGTRLLVL.

This clonotype was recorded a few times. This chain uses TRBV14 with TRBJ1-2, with 10 bases aligning to TRBD1. Per the germline V gene, CDR1 is SGHDN and CDR2 is FVKESK. V lost 0 bases to trimming and J lost 7 bases; unmatched junction nucleotides: 8. This CDR3 spans 16 amino acids. CDR3 sequence reads: CASSQDQTGGRGGYTF. Written as DNA, the CDR3 is TGTGCCAGCAGCCAAGACCAGACAGGGGGCAGGGGTGGCTACACCTTC.

This clonotype was observed a few times. The rearrangement uses TRBV4-3 and TRBJ2-2; no clear D. V lost 0 bases, J lost 3 bases, and 8 bases lay in between. This CDR3 is 15 amino acids long. Germline V lookup: CDR1 LGHNA, CDR2 YSLEER. The CDR3 region is CASSQEMGYTGELFF. The DNA for the CDR3 is TGCGCCAGCAGCCAAGAAATGGGGTACACCGGGGAGCTGTTTTTT.

This clonotype was observed a few times. The genes are TRBV4-2 and TRBJ1-6; the D gene is possibly TRBD1 (5 bases). CDR1 is LGHNA and CDR2 is YNFKEQ in the germline V gene. Trimming cost V 5 bases and J 10 bases, with 15 bases left between them. CDR3 length equals 14 residues. The CDR3 DNA sequence: TGTGCCAGCAGCGAATCGACGGGGCGGTCACCCCTCCACTTT. Translated: CASSESTGRSPLHF.

This clonotype was observed at least ten times. This chain joins TRBV5-4 and TRBJ2-5; D possibly corresponds to TRBD2 (5 bases). Trimming removed 6 bases at V and 2 bases at J, with 14 bases between. In germline, CDR1 is SGHNT, CDR2 YYREEE (reference sequence). This CDR3 has 14 amino acids. The CDR3 region has the DNA TGTGCCAGCAAAGAGAGGGCGGTGCAAGAGACCCAGTACTTC. Encoded protein: CASKERAVQETQYF.